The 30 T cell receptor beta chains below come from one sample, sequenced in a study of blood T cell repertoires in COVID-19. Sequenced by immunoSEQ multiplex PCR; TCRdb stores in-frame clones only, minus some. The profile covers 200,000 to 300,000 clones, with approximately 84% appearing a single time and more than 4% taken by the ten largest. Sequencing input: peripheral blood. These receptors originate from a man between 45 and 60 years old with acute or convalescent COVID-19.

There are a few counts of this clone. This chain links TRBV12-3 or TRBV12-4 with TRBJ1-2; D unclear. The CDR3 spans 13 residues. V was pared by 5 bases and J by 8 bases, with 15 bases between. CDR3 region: CASSAGGLGGYTF. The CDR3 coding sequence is TGTGCCAGCAGTGCCGGAGGGTTAGGGGGCTACACCTTC.

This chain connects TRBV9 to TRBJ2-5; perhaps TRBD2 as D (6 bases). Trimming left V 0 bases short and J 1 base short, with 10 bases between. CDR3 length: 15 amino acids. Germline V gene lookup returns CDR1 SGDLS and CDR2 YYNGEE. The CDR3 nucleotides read TGTGCCAGCAGCGTAGGTCGGGAGCCCCAAGAGACCCAGTACTTC. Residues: CASSVGREPQETQYF. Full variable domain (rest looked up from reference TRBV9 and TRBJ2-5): DSGVTQTPKHLITATGQRVTLRCSPRSGDLSVYWYQQSLDQGLQFLIQYYNGEERAKGNILERFSAQQFPDLHSELNLSSLELGDSALYFCASSVGREPQETQYFGPGTRLLVL.

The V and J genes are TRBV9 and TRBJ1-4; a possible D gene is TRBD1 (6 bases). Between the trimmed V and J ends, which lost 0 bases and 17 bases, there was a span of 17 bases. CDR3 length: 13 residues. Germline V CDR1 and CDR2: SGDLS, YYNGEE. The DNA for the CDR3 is TGTGCCAGCAGCGTAGAGTCCACAGGGATTCTTTTTTTT. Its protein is CASSVESTGILFF.

The CDR3 bases are TGTGCCAGCAGCGGAGGAGGGGTGGGTGAAAAACTGTTTTTT. The encoded protein is CASSGGGVGEKLFF. The chain combines TRBV9 with TRBJ1-4; D is possibly TRBD1 (5 bases). The CDR3 loop spans 14 amino acids. The V end was cut by 3 bases, the J end by 7 bases, with 13 bases between. Germline V gene data show CDR1 as SGDLS and CDR2 as YYNGEE.

The CDR3 bases are TGTGCCAGCAGTTACTCGCGGACAGGGTGGAGTGAAGCTTTCTTT. Its protein is CASSYSRTGWSEAFF. The gene calls are TRBV6-5 and TRBJ1-1; TRBD1 aligns across 8 bases. The CDR3 covers 15 residues. Losses at the gene ends were 0 bases for V and 7 bases for J; bases not matched to a gene: 7. Germline V gene lookup returns CDR1 MNHEY and CDR2 SVGAGI.

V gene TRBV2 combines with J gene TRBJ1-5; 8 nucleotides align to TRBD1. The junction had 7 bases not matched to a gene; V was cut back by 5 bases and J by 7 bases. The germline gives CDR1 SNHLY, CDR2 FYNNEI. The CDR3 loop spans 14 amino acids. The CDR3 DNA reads TGTGCCAGCAGTCAGACAGGGGTAGAACAGCCCCAGCATTTT. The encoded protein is CASSQTGVEQPQHF.

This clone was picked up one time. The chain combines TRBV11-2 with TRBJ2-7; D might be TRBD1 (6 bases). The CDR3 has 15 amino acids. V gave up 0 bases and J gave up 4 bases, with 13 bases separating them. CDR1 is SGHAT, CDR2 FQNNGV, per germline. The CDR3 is CASSLDGQTRYEQYF. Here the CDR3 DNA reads TGTGCCAGCAGCTTAGATGGACAGACGAGATACGAGCAGTACTTC.

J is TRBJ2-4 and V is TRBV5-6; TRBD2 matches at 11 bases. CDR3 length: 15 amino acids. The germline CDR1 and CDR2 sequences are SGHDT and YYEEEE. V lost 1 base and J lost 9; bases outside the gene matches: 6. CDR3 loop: CASSLIAGGPGIQYF. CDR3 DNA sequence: TGTGCCAGCAGCTTGATAGCGGGAGGGCCGGGCATTCAGTACTTC.

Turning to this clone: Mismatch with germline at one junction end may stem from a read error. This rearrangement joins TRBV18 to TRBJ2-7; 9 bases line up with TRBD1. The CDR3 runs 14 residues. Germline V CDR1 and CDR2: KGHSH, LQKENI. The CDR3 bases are TGTGCCAGCTCCCAGGACAGGGGACCGGGGGACCGCTCCTTC. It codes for CASSQDRGPGDRSF.

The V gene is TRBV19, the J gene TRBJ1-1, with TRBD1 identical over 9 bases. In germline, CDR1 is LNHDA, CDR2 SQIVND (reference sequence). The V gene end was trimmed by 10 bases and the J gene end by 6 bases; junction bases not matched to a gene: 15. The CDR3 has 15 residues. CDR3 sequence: CATADRGDVRAEAFF. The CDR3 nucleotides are TGTGCCACCGCGGACAGGGGCGATGTAAGGGCTGAAGCTTTCTTT.

The CDR3 loop reads CASSESTEGLAGGRYNEQFF. The CDR3, as DNA: TGCGCCAGCAGCGAGTCGACAGAGGGACTAGCGGGTGGGCGCTACAATGAGCAGTTCTTC. V gene TRBV5-1 combines with J gene TRBJ2-1; 12 positions agree with TRBD2. The CDR3 is made up of 20 amino acids. Germline values: CDR1 SGHRS, CDR2 YFSETQ. Germline trimming cut 4 bases from V and 3 bases from J; bases unmatched to any gene: 17.

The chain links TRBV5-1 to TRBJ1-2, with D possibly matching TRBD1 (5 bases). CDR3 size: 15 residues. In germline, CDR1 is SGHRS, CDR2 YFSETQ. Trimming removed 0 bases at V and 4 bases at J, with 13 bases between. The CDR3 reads CASSLAGGGTYGYTF. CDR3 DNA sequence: TGCGCCAGCAGCTTGGCCGGGGGAGGTACCTATGGCTACACCTTC.

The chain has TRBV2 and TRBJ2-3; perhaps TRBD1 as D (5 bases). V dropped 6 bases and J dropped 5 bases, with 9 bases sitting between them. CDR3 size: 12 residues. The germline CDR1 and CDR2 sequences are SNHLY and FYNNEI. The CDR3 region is CASSPTGDTQYF. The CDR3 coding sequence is TGTGCCAGCAGCCCAACAGGAGATACGCAGTATTTT. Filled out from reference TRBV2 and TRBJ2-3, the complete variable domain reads EPEVTQTPSHQVTQMGQEVILRCVPISNHLYFYWYRQILGQKVEFLVSFYNNEISEKSEIFDDQFSVERPDGSNFTLKIRSTKLEDSAMYFCASSPTGDTQYFGPGTRLTVL.

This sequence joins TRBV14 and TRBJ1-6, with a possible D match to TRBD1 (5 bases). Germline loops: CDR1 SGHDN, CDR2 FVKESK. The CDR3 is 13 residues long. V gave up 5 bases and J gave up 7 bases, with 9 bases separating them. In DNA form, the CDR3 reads TGTGCCAGCAGCGGACACGTCAATTCACCCCTCCACTTT. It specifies CASSGHVNSPLHF.

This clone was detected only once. CDR3 in amino acids: CASVLGVAGGNEQFF. As DNA, the CDR3 is TGTGCTAGTGTCCTTGGGGTAGCGGGAGGCAATGAGCAGTTCTTC. The rearrangement links TRBV12-5 to TRBJ2-1, with 10 bases identical to TRBD2. This CDR3 contains 15 residues. J gave up 6 bases and V 7 bases, and 9 bases lay outside the gene matches. Per the germline V gene, CDR1 is LGHNT and CDR2 is FRNRAP.

CDR3 amino acids: CASRDRDTEAFF. CDR3 nucleotides: TGTGCCAGTAGAGACAGGGATACTGAAGCTTTCTTT. J is TRBJ1-1 and V is TRBV19; TRBD1 matches 7 bases. The germline CDR1 and CDR2 sequences are LNHDA and SQIVND (reference sequence). This CDR3 has 12 residues. The trim removed 6 bases at V and 5 bases at J, leaving 3 bases unmatched.

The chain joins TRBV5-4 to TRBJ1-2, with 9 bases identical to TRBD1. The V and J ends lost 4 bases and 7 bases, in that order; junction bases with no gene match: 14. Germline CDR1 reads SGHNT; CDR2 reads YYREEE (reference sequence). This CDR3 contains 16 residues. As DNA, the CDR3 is TGTGCCAGCAGCCTCAGGGCGACAGGGGGGTCGTCTGGCTACACCTTC. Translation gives CASSLRATGGSSGYTF.

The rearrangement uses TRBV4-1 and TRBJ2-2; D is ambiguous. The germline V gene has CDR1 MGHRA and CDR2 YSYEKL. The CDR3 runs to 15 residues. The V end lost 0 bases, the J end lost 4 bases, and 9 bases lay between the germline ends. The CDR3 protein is CASSQDRSLTGELFF. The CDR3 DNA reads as TGCGCCAGCAGCCAAGATAGATCGCTCACCGGGGAGCTGTTTTTT.

The DNA for the CDR3 is TGTGCCAGCAGCTTTTCCGGGACAGGGGGGAGCACAGATACGCAGTATTTT. The encoded protein is CASSFSGTGGSTDTQYF. The chain employs TRBV7-8 and TRBJ2-3; 11 positions match TRBD1. The CDR3 consists of 17 residues. J was trimmed by 0 bases and V by 3 bases; bases with no gene match: 5. Per germline, CDR1 SGHVS and CDR2 FQNEAQ.

The chain's CDR3 is CASSFAGVNYGYTF. The CDR3, as DNA: TGTGCCAGCAGTTTCGCGGGGGTGAACTATGGCTACACCTTC. This sequence joins TRBV28 and TRBJ1-2; D is possibly TRBD1 (5 bases). Germline CDR1 and CDR2: MDHEN and SYDVKM. This CDR3 comprises 14 residues. Trimming stripped 3 bases from V and 2 bases from J, with 10 bases between.

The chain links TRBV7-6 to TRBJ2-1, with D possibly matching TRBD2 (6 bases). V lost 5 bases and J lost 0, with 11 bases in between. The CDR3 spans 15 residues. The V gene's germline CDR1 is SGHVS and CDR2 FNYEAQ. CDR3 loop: CASSPGEVSYNEQFF. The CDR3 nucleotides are TGTGCCAGCAGCCCCGGGGAGGTCTCCTACAATGAGCAGTTCTTC.

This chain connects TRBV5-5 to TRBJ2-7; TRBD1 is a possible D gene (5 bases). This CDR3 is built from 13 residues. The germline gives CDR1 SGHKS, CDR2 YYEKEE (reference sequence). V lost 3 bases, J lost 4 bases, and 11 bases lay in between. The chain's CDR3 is CASSSDNEYEQYF. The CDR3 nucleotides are TGTGCCAGCAGCTCGGACAACGAATACGAGCAGTACTTC. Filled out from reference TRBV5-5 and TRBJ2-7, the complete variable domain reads DAGVTQSPTHLIKTRGQQVTLRCSPISGHKSVSWYQQVLGQGPQFIFQYYEKEERGRGNFPDRFSARQFPNYSSELNVNALLLGDSALYLCASSSDNEYEQYFGPGTRLTVT.

The DNA for the CDR3 is TGTGCCTGGGGGACAGGGTCCAATCAGCCCCAGCATTTT. It codes for CAWGTGSNQPQHF. This sequence joins TRBV30 and TRBJ1-5; 9 positions agree with TRBD1. Germline CDR1 and CDR2: GTSNPN and SVGIG (reference sequence). CDR3 length equals 13 residues. Unmatched junction bases numbered 2, after V lost 5 bases and J lost 3 bases.

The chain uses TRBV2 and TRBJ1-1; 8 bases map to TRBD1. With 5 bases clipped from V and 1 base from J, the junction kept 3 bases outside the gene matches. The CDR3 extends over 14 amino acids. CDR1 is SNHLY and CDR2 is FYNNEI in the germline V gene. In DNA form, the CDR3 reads TGTGCCAGCAGTTTCGGGACAGGGAACACTGAAGCTTTCTTT. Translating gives CASSFGTGNTEAFF.

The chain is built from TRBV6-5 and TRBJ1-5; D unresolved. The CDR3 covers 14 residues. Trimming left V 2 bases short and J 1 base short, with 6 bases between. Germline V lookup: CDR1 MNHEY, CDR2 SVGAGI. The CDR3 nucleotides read TGTGCCAGCAGTTACCAGGCGAGCAATCAGCCCCAGCATTTT. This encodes CASSYQASNQPQHF.

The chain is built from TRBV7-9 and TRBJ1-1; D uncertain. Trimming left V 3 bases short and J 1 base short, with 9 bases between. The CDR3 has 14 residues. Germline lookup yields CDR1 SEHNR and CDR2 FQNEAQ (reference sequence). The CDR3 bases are TGTGCCAGCAGCTTCTCCCGACAGAACACTGAAGCTTTCTTT. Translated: CASSFSRQNTEAFF.

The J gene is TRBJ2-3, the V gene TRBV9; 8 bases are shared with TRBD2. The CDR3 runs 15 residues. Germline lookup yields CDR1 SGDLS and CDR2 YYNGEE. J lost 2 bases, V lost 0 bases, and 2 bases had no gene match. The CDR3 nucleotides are TGTGCCAGCAGCGTAGTAGCGGGATACACAGATACGCAGTATTTT. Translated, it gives CASSVVAGYTDTQYF.

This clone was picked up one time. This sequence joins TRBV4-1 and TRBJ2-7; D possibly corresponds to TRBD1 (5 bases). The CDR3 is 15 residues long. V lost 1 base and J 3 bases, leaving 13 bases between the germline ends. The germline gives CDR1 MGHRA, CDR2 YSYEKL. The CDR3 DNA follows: TGCGCCAGCAGCCAAGTAGAGGACACCGACTACGAGCAGTACTTC. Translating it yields CASSQVEDTDYEQYF.

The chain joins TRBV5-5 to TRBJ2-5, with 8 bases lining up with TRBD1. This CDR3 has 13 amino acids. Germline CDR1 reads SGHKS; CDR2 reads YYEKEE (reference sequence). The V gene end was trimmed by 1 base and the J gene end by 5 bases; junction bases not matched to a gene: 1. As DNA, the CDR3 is TGTGCCAGCAGCTTGAGGACAGGGGAGACCCAGTACTTC. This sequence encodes CASSLRTGETQYF. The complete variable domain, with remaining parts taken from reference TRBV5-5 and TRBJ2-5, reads DAGVTQSPTHLIKTRGQQVTLRCSPISGHKSVSWYQQVLGQGPQFIFQYYEKEERGRGNFPDRFSARQFPNYSSELNVNALLLGDSALYLCASSLRTGETQYFGPGTRLLVL.

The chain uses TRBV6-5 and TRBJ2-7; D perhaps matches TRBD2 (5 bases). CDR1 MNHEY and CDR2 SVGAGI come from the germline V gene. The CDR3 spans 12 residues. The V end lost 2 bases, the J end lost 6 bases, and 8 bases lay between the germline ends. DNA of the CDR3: TGTGCCAGCAGTTACCGGGGTTTCGAGCAGTACTTC. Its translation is CASSYRGFEQYF.